Following are 23 T cell receptor beta chains from one sample sequenced in a study of CXCR3-negative and CXCR3-positive naive CD8 T cells. With UMI labels, 5' RACE was used to prepare the TRB cDNA libraries. TCRdb re-called the 5' RACE reads and shows each CDR3 protein once, DNA omitted. The ten top clones account for 0.45% to 0.6%, within a sample of over 150,000 distinct CDR3 sequences. Whole-study findings and limits: CXCR3-expressing naive cells carried TRB CDR3s more hydrophobic than those of CXCR3-negative naive cells.

Antigen specificity for these receptors is unknown. Sequencing was done on a sample of naive CXCR3+ CD8+ T cells from blood. Described subset: CD45RO-CCR7+CD27+CD95- naive CD8+ T cells expressing CXCR3 (TNR3+). The receptors derive from a human donor in good health. Some clones in this sample may be carry-over from other donors' samples.

The V gene is TRBV7-8, the J gene TRBJ2-7; the D call of TRBD2 rests on TCRdb alone, since no DNA is present to check it. CDR1 and CDR2 (germline): SGHVS, FQNEAQ. The CDR3 is made up of 15 amino acids. The CDR3: CASSLERGGYYEQYF.

The gene calls are TRBV7-6 and TRBJ1-3; TCRdb designates TRBD1, a call that cannot be tested without DNA. This CDR3 spans 14 amino acids. Germline V gives CDR1 SGHVS, CDR2 FNYEAQ. This CDR3 reads CASSPDRGGNTIYF.

The chain recombines TRBV4-1 with TRBJ2-2; the TCRdb call, TRBD1, lacks DNA for checking. The CDR3 contains 17 residues. Germline V gene lookup returns CDR1 MGHRA and CDR2 YSYEKL. The CDR3 region is CASSQVAQGPGTGELFF.

The chain links TRBV23-1 to TRBJ2-7; TCRdb calls TRBD2, which cannot be checked without DNA. TRBV23-1 is marked as an open reading frame, function uncertain. The CDR3 runs to 21 residues. The CDR3 sequence is CASSPINSGEDPCRTSYEQYF.

The chain recombines TRBV3-1 with TRBJ1-2; TCRdb names TRBD1, which stays unverified in the absence of DNA. CDR3 length: 14 amino acids. Germline V gene sequence: CDR1 LGHDT, CDR2 YNNKEL (reference sequence). The CDR3 sequence is CASSQDVTGYGYTF.

The chain joins TRBV13 to TRBJ2-3. The germline V gene has CDR1 PRHDT and CDR2 FYEKMQ (reference sequence). There are 15 residues in the CDR3. The CDR3: CASSLTLGVKDTQYF.

The V call is TRBV7-9, the J call TRBJ2-1; checking the TCRdb D call of TRBD1 is not possible without DNA. Germline CDR1 SEHNR, CDR2 FQNEAQ (reference sequence). The CDR3 is 17 amino acids. The CDR3 spells CASSPTIGGQGYNEQFF.

This chain connects TRBV4-3 to TRBJ2-1; TCRdb's D gene call, TRBD1, goes unchecked for lack of DNA. CDR3 length: 15 residues. Per the germline V gene, CDR1 is LGHNA and CDR2 is YSLEER. CDR3: CASSGRDQGRDEQFF.

This rearrangement joins TRBV3-1 to TRBJ2-7; absent DNA, TCRdb's TRBD2 call cannot be checked. Germline loops: CDR1 LGHDT, CDR2 YNNKEL (reference sequence). This CDR3 has 15 amino acids. CDR3 sequence: CASSQRTYSSTEQYF.

V and J are TRBV29-1 and TRBJ2-7; TCRdb's D call of TRBD1 is untestable without DNA. Germline-derived CDR1 and CDR2 are SQVTM and ANQGSEA. CDR3 size: 12 residues. CDR3 in amino acids: CSARTGIDEQYF.

This chain connects TRBV29-1 to TRBJ1-1. The CDR3 is 11 amino acids. CDR1 is SQVTM and CDR2 is ANQGSEA in the germline V gene. CDR3 amino acids: CSVGSQPEAFF.

J is TRBJ2-1 and V is TRBV4-1; the D gene TCRdb calls, TRBD1, cannot be checked with no DNA. This CDR3 is 15 amino acids long. In germline, CDR1 is MGHRA, CDR2 YSYEKL. The CDR3 region is CASRPTGGPYNEQFF.

The CDR3 loop is CASSYDKAYEQFF. V usage is TRBV6-4 and J usage is TRBJ2-1. In germline, CDR1 is MRHNA, CDR2 SNTAGT. This CDR3 has 13 amino acids.

The chain couples TRBV12-3 or TRBV12-4 to TRBJ2-7; TCRdb designates TRBD2, a call that cannot be tested without DNA. The CDR3 runs 16 residues. CDR3 in amino acids: CASSLAGTSDTYEQYF.

This chain links TRBV7-7 with TRBJ2-7; TCRdb indicates TRBD2, and absent DNA this call remains unverified. Germline lookup yields CDR1 SSHAT and CDR2 FNYEAQ (reference sequence). This CDR3 has 15 amino acids. The CDR3 is CASSPGLAVFYEQYF.

This chain joins TRBV7-9 and TRBJ1-2; TCRdb's assignment of TRBD1 cannot be checked, as there is no DNA. This CDR3 comprises 15 residues. Germline loops: CDR1 SEHNR, CDR2 FQNEAQ (reference sequence). Here the CDR3 reads CASSFPVGGNYGYTF.

The rearrangement links TRBV7-8 to TRBJ2-2; the D call of TRBD2 rests on TCRdb alone, since no DNA is present to check it. The germline V gene has CDR1 SGHVS and CDR2 FQNEAQ. CDR3 length: 18 residues. The chain's CDR3 is CASSFRPSEVVQGGELFF.

The CDR3 reads CASSLDRLYNEQFF. The J gene is TRBJ2-1, the V gene TRBV11-2. There are 14 residues in the CDR3. The germline V gene encodes CDR1 SGHAT and CDR2 FQNNGV.

V is TRBV20-1 and J is TRBJ2-7; as DNA is missing, the TRBD2 call by TCRdb cannot be tested. CDR1 and CDR2 from the germline V gene are DFQATT and SNEGSKA (reference sequence). The CDR3 sequence is 15 residues long. CDR3 sequence: CSAKSLTGPDYEQYF.

The chain is built from TRBV20-1 and TRBJ1-4; the D call from TCRdb, TRBD1, cannot be confirmed without DNA. Germline V CDR1 and CDR2: DFQATT, SNEGSKA (reference sequence). The CDR3 totals 15 residues. Here the CDR3 reads CSARTQDTLNEKLFF.

The V gene is TRBV7-9, the J gene TRBJ1-6; TCRdb calls TRBD1, which cannot be checked without DNA. The CDR3 runs 19 residues. Germline values: CDR1 SEHNR, CDR2 FQNEAQ (reference sequence). CDR3 sequence reads: CASSHPQGTPSSYNSPLHF.

The V call is TRBV5-4, the J call TRBJ1-1; the D call from TCRdb, TRBD1, cannot be confirmed without DNA. In germline, CDR1 is SGHNT, CDR2 YYREEE (reference sequence). CDR3 length equals 17 residues. The CDR3 reads CASSPTPGQGMNTEAFF.

The rearrangement uses TRBV28 and TRBJ2-3; TCRdb selects TRBD2, and the lack of DNA leaves this call unchecked. The V gene's germline CDR1 is MDHEN and CDR2 SYDVKM. This CDR3 spans 17 amino acids. The CDR3 protein is CASSLLGLAGGPDTQYF. Based on the CDR3 plus reference TRBV28 and TRBJ2-3, the full variable domain is DVKVTQSSRYLVKRTGEKVFLECVQDMDHENMFWYRQDPGLGLRLIYFSYDVKMKEKGDIPEGYSVSREKKERFSLILESASTNQTSMYLCASSLLGLAGGPDTQYFGPGTRLTVL.